The 21 T cell receptor beta chains below come from one sample, sequenced in a study of CD4 T cells in relation to SARS-CoV-2 and coronaviruses. The table came from immunoSEQ multiplex PCR; TCRdb's copy has only in-frame clones and leaves some out. The sample yields about 23,000 clones, 78% seen once. The unexposed donors gave CD4+ T cells in about 2010-2019, prior to COVID-19. The cells were cultured for under twelve days before CD4+ T cells were isolated. Their cognate antigens are unknown. Source material: CD4+ T cells from PBMCs, cultured in vitro. The receptors shown here come from a human donor in good health.

The gene calls are TRBV3-1 (or the pseudogene TRBV3-2) and TRBJ1-5, with 7 bases lining up with TRBD1. CDR1 LGHDT and CDR2 YNNKEL come from the germline V gene (reference sequence). After removal of 3 bases from V and 3 bases from J, the junction contained 2 bases not matched to a gene. The CDR3 loop spans 14 amino acids. The CDR3, as DNA: TGTGCCAGCAGCCAGGGACAGATCAATCAGCCCCAGCATTTT. It translates to CASSQGQINQPQHF.

The chain is built from TRBV12-3 or TRBV12-4 and TRBJ1-2, with no clear D. CDR3 length: 12 amino acids. Trimming shortened V by 0 bases and J by 7 bases, and 6 bases separated the two germline ends. The CDR3 loop is CASSLAPRGYTF. CDR3 sequence (DNA): TGTGCCAGCAGTTTAGCCCCTCGTGGCTACACCTTC.

The chain recombines TRBV6-5 with TRBJ2-1; D unclear. The CDR3 is made up of 14 amino acids. Per germline, CDR1 MNHEY and CDR2 SVGAGI. The V gene lost 4 bases and the J gene lost 0 bases, with 7 bases spanning the gap. The CDR3 reads CASSSLGSYNEQFF. The CDR3 nucleotides are TGTGCCAGCAGTTCTCTCGGCTCCTACAATGAGCAGTTCTTC.

DNA of the CDR3: TGCGCCAGCAGCACCCCAGGTCGTCGAGGCCAAGAGACCCAGTACTTC. Residues: CASSTPGRRGQETQYF. The chain carries TRBV5-1 and TRBJ2-5; D is unclear. The CDR3 is made up of 16 amino acids. The V gene lost 4 bases and the J gene lost 1 base, with 17 bases spanning the gap. Per germline, CDR1 SGHRS and CDR2 YFSETQ.

This chain uses TRBV15 with TRBJ2-6, with D unclear. Germline CDR1 reads LNHNV; CDR2 reads YYDKDF (reference sequence). This CDR3 contains 15 residues. V was clipped by 1 base and J by 2 bases, with 6 bases between them. The CDR3 protein is CATSRGSPGANVLTF. CDR3 bases: TGTGCCACCAGCAGAGGGAGTCCTGGGGCCAACGTCCTGACTTTC.

The genes are TRBV5-1 and TRBJ2-1; TRBD2 matches 11 bases. The CDR3 consists of 22 residues. V lost 3 bases, J lost 8 bases, and 28 bases stayed unmatched. The germline gives CDR1 SGHRS, CDR2 YFSETQ. The CDR3 protein is CASSWMKKKSIVIAGGIDEQFF. CDR3 coding DNA: TGCGCCAGCAGCTGGATGAAAAAGAAAAGTATAGTTATAGCGGGAGGGATAGATGAGCAGTTCTTC.

This clone rates as medium-sized. The rearrangement links TRBV5-8 to TRBJ2-7, with 8 bases that match TRBD2. The CDR3 covers 13 residues. With V trimmed by 8 bases and J by 1 base, 5 bases remained unmatched. Per germline, CDR1 SGHTS and CDR2 YDEGEE. CDR3 DNA sequence: TGTGCCAGTAGACTAGCGCCGTCCTACGAGCAGTACTTC. It yields the protein CASRLAPSYEQYF.

The chain combines TRBV12-5 with TRBJ2-1, with D perhaps TRBD1 (5 bases). Germline CDR1 is LGHNT and CDR2 is FRNRAP. Trimming shortened V by 5 bases and J by 0 bases, and 11 bases separated the two germline ends. The CDR3 extends over 15 amino acids. DNA for the CDR3: TGTGCTAGTGGTCTCGGACAAAGCTCCTACAATGAGCAGTTCTTC. Protein product: CASGLGQSSYNEQFF.

This rearrangement joins TRBV25-1 to TRBJ2-7, with 15 bases that match TRBD2. V gave up 6 bases and J gave up 4 bases; unmatched junction bases: 7. The CDR3 is 16 residues long. Germline V lookup: CDR1 MGHDK, CDR2 SYGVNS. The CDR3 protein is CASSLGTSGRSYEQYF. In nucleotides, the CDR3 is TGTGCCAGCAGCCTCGGGACTAGCGGGAGGTCGTACGAGCAGTACTTC.

This chain joins TRBV19 and TRBJ2-7, with 9 bases identical to TRBD2. Germline assignment: CDR1 LNHDA and CDR2 SQIVND (reference sequence). There are 15 residues in the CDR3. J was trimmed by 4 bases and V by 1 base; bases with no gene match: 5. CDR3 DNA: TGTGCCAGTAGTATAGCGCCTAGCGGGATTTACGAGCAGTACTTC. Translating gives CASSIAPSGIYEQYF.

The rearrangement joins TRBV7-2 to TRBJ2-1, with D uncertain. V lost 1 base and J lost 1, with 20 bases in between. From germline, CDR1 is SGHTA and CDR2 FQGNSA. There are 19 residues in the CDR3. The CDR3 DNA follows: TGTGCCAGCAGCTTAGTTGGGTCTTGGGGTATGGGATCCTACAATGAGCAGTTCTTC. Its translation is CASSLVGSWGMGSYNEQFF.

This chain links TRBV28 with TRBJ2-1; 8 bases agree with TRBD2. Germline loops: CDR1 MDHEN, CDR2 SYDVKM. J lost 5 bases, V lost 5 bases, and 8 bases had no gene match. The CDR3 extends over 15 amino acids. CDR3 protein: CASSPSGLVHNEQFF. Here the CDR3 DNA reads TGTGCCAGCAGTCCTAGCGGGTTAGTTCACAATGAGCAGTTCTTC.

V is TRBV19 and J is TRBJ1-3; D perhaps matches TRBD1 (5 bases). The CDR3 spans 13 residues. The germline V and J ends were trimmed by 7 bases and 0 bases, with 7 bases remaining between them. Germline CDR1 LNHDA, CDR2 SQIVND (reference sequence). The CDR3 sequence: CASNRPSGNTIYF. The CDR3 nucleotides are TGTGCCAGTAACAGGCCCTCTGGAAACACCATATATTTT.

V is TRBV7-9 and J is TRBJ2-7; D is possibly TRBD1 or TRBD2 (5 bases each). Germline lookup yields CDR1 SEHNR and CDR2 FQNEAQ (reference sequence). This CDR3 contains 16 residues. V was cut by 5 bases and J by 7 bases, with 24 bases left in between. The CDR3 spells CASSKESGTKSREQYF. The CDR3 DNA sequence: TGTGCCAGCAGCAAAGAATCCGGGACGAAATCTCGGGAGCAGTACTTC.

The rearrangement uses TRBV5-6 and TRBJ2-1, with D hard to call. Germline V gene data show CDR1 as SGHDT and CDR2 as YYEEEE. V lost 0 bases and J 0 bases, leaving 7 bases between the germline ends. This CDR3 contains 15 residues. CDR3 nucleotide sequence: TGTGCCAGCAGCTTGGATCCTAGCTCCTACAATGAGCAGTTCTTC. Translated: CASSLDPSSYNEQFF.

This chain connects TRBV7-8 to TRBJ1-5; D possibly corresponds to TRBD1 (6 bases). The V end was cut by 0 bases, the J end by 7 bases, with 10 bases between. In germline, CDR1 is SGHVS, CDR2 FQNEAQ. CDR3 length: 14 residues. For the CDR3, the DNA is TGTGCCAGCAGCTTAGCGGGGGGCCACCAGCCCCAGCATTTT. It codes for CASSLAGGHQPQHF.

CDR3 protein: CATSETLRYGYTF. CDR3 nucleotides: TGTGCCACCAGCGAGACACTCAGATATGGCTACACCTTC. The chain recombines TRBV24-1 with TRBJ1-2; no firm D call. There are 13 residues in the CDR3. Germline assignment: CDR1 KGHDR and CDR2 SFDVKD. V gave up 7 bases and J gave up 5 bases, with 13 bases separating them.

The rearrangement joins TRBV5-4 to TRBJ2-2; maybe TRBD1 (6 bases). CDR1 SGHNT and CDR2 YYREEE come from the germline V gene (reference sequence). V lost 0 bases, J lost 4 bases, and 16 bases lay in between. The CDR3 sequence is 17 residues long. In DNA, the CDR3 is TGTGCCAGCAGCTTGGGAAAACAGGGTCGTGCCACCGGGGAGCTGTTTTTT. Amino acid sequence: CASSLGKQGRATGELFF.

The V gene is TRBV6-5, the J gene TRBJ1-4; 10 nucleotides agree with TRBD1. Germline CDR1 MNHEY, CDR2 SVGAGI. J lost 7 bases, V lost 0 bases, and 5 bases had no gene match. The CDR3 length is 16 residues. The CDR3 DNA follows: TGTGCCAGCAGTTACTCTGGACAGGGGGGTAGTGAAAAACTGTTTTTT. This sequence encodes CASSYSGQGGSEKLFF.

The CDR3 protein is CASEGAQQFF. The CDR3 DNA reads as TGTGCCAGCGAAGGGGCTCAGCAGTTCTTC. This sequence joins TRBV6-6 and TRBJ2-1; a possible D gene is TRBD1 (5 bases). The CDR3 spans 10 residues. V gave up 8 bases and J gave up 11 bases, with 10 bases separating them. The V gene's germline CDR1 is MNHNY and CDR2 SVGAGI (reference sequence).

The CDR3 sequence is CASSMPGTGGADTQYF. The CDR3 coding sequence is TGTGCCAGCAGCATGCCCGGGACAGGGGGCGCAGATACGCAGTATTTT. The V gene is TRBV7-2, the J gene TRBJ2-3, with TRBD1 identical over 12 bases. Losses at the gene ends were 5 bases for V and 4 bases for J; bases not matched to a gene: 7. The CDR3 is made up of 16 amino acids. Germline CDR1 is SGHTA and CDR2 is FQGNSA.